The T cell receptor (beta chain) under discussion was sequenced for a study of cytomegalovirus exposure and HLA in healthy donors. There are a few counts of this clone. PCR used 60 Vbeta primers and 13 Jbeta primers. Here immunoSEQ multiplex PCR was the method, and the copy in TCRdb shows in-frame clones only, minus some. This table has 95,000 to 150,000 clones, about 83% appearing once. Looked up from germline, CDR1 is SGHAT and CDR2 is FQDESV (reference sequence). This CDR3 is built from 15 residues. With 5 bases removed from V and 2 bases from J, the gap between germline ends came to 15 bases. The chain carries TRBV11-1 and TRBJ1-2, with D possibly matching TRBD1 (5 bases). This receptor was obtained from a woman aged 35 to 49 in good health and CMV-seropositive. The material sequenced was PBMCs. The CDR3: CASSLRAGANYGYTF. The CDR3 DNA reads TGTGCCAGCAGCCTCAGGGCAGGTGCCAACTATGGCTACACCTTC. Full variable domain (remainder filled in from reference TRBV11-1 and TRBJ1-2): EAEVAQSPRYKITEKSQAVAFWCDPISGHATLYWYRQILGQGPELLVQFQDESVVDDSQLPKDRFSAERLKGVDSTLKIQPAELGDSAMYLCASSLRAGANYGYTFGSGTRLTVV.